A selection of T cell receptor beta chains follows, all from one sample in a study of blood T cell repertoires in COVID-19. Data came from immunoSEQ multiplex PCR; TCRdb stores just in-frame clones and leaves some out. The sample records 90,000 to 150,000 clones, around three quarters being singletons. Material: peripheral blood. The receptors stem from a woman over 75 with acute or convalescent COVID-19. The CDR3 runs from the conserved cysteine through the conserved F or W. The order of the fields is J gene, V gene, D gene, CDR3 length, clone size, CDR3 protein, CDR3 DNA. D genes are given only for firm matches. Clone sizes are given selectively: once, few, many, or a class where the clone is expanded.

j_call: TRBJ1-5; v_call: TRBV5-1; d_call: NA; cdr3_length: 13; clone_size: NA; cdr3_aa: CASSLNSNQPQHF; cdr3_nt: TGCGCCAGCAGCCTAAATAGCAATCAGCCCCAGCATTTT
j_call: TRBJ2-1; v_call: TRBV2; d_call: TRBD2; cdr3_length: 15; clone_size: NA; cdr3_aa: CASSEGLADYNEQFF; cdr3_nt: TGTGCCAGCAGTGAGGGACTAGCGGACTACAATGAGCAGTTCTTC
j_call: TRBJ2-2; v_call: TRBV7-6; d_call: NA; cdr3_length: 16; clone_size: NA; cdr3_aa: CASSLRQGGNTGELFF; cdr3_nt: TGTGCCAGCAGCTTAAGGCAGGGAGGGAACACCGGGGAGCTGTTTTTT
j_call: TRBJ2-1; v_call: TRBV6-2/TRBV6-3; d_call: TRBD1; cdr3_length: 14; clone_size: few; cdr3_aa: CASSYGDRGDEQFF; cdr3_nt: TGTGCCAGCAGTTACGGGGACAGGGGCGATGAGCAGTTCTTC
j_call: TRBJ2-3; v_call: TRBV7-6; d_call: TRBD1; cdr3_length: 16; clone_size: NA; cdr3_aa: CASSLDPGQGADTQYF; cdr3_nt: TGTGCCAGCAGCTTAGATCCCGGACAGGGAGCGGATACGCAGTATTTT
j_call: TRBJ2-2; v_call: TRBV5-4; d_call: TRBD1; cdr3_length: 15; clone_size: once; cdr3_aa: CASSKGQGDTGELFF; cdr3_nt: TGTGCCAGCAGCAAAGGACAGGGGGACACCGGGGAGCTGTTTTTT
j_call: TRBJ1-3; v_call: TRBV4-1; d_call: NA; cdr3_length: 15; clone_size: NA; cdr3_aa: CASSQAGVSGNTIYF; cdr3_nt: TGCGCCAGCAGCCAAGCGGGGGTCTCAGGAAACACCATATATTTT
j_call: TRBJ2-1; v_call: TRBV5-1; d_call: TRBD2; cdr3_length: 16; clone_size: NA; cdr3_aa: CASSLVRTSGIDEQFF; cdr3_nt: TGCGCCAGCAGCTTGGTTCGGACTAGCGGGATAGATGAGCAGTTCTTC
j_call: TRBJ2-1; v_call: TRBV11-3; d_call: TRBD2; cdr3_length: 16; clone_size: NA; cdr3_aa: CASSLDQASGRNEQFF; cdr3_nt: TGTGCCAGCAGCTTAGACCAGGCTAGCGGGAGAAATGAGCAGTTCTTC
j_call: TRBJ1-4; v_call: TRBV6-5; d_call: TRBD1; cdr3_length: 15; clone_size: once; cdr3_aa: CASSSPRQGDEKLFF; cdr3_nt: TGTGCCAGCAGTTCGCCCCGACAGGGGGATGAAAAACTGTTTTTT